The T cell receptor beta chain described here comes from a study of T cells in narcolepsy (dated by TCRdb to between 2018 and 2020). With regard to the full study: The study enrolled patients with narcolepsy type 1 or type 2 (NT1, NT2) together with healthy control donors. The study sought autoreactive T cells targeting hypocretin neuron self-antigens (hypocretin, TRIB2) in narcolepsy patients, using TCR Vbeta sequencing to track clonotypes in blood and CSF. What the study reported, not specific to this receptor: HCRT-specific and TRIB2-specific autoreactive clonotypes were highlighted in plots that compared CD4+ T cell clonotypes in CSF versus blood from the same patient. Numbers of sequenced blood memory CD4+ clonotypes were comparable, averaging about 40,000 in patients and some 33,000 in controls. According to the report, autoreactive clonotypes were detected serially in the blood of the same patients and of different patients, but not in healthy controls. Some blood memory CD4+ repertoires from patients and controls contained no sequences matching autoreactive T cell clones.

For TCR Vbeta sequencing, memory CD4+ T cells were sorted ex vivo from the peripheral blood of narcolepsy patients and healthy controls. Details on this clone: This clone's antigen is unknown. Per-base quality was not reported, and no clone a single base away is much larger than it.

The library was produced with the immunoSEQ multiplex PCR assay. TCRdb obtained this table from immuneACCESS and retained in-frame rearrangements with V and J assigned. These tables miss some clones; where compared with another copy, unresolved V genes account for less than half of the shortfall, and the remainder is unexplained. For this sample the table gives about 30,000 clones, of which around 86% were detected only once. The ten top clones hold less than 1% of the sample. Including cysteine and phenylalanine, the CDR3 has 15 amino acids. The retained sequence is limited to the CDR3, 45 bases, with the frame set at the first base. CDR1 and CDR2 were assigned from the germline V gene as SGHVS and FQNEAQ. V is trimmed back by 2 bases and J by 6 bases, and the junction contains 7 bases that no gene match accounts for.

This chain joins TRBV7-8 to TRBJ2-3, with 8 bases aligning to TRBD2. This receptor was obtained from a human donor with narcolepsy. The sequenced sample consisted of CD45RA- memory CD4+ T cells from PBMCs. In light of the paper, this sample's cell subset or site label describes: memory T cells sorted ex vivo from peripheral blood. The DNA reads as follows: TGTGCCAGCAGCTTACAGGCGGGGGGATGGGATACGCAGTATTTT. Its protein product is CASSLQAGGWDTQYF.